What follows are 10 T cell receptor beta chains derived from one specimen sequenced in a study of pediatric ulcerative colitis. Sequencing was performed with immunoSEQ multiplex PCR; in TCRdb, only in-frame clones are kept and a portion is missing. The repertoire consists of roughly 17,000 clones, with approximately 69% occurring once and the leading ten covering around 3.6%. Rectal tissue came from one to two pinch biopsies taken at colonoscopy. Material for sequencing was gut tissue. Receptors were obtained from a girl between 10 and 17 years old with moderate ulcerative colitis.

CDR3 protein: CASSVAGGQETQYF. For the CDR3, the DNA is TGTGCCAGCAGTGTAGCGGGGGGGCAAGAGACCCAGTACTTC. The rearrangement uses TRBV25-1 and TRBJ2-5, with TRBD2 identical over 11 bases. The CDR3 runs 14 residues. The germline V gene has CDR1 MGHDK and CDR2 SYGVNS. The trim removed 4 bases at V and 2 bases at J, leaving 0 bases unmatched.

CDR3 nucleotides: TGTGCCAGCAGTGTGCAGGGGGCTTCAGAGACCCAGTACTTC. The encoded protein is CASSVQGASETQYF. This chain connects TRBV6-1 to TRBJ2-5; TRBD1 agrees at 8 bases. The CDR3 is made up of 14 amino acids. Germline V gene data show CDR1 as MNHNS and CDR2 as SASEGT. Germline trimming cut 4 bases from V and 4 bases from J; bases unmatched to any gene: 5.

This sequence joins TRBV4-1 and TRBJ2-7, with D tentatively TRBD2 (5 bases). The V end lost 6 bases, the J end lost 6 bases, and 18 bases lay between the germline ends. The CDR3 spans 14 residues. Germline values: CDR1 MGHRA, CDR2 YSYEKL. The CDR3 is CASSSGEFLIEQYF. CDR3 nucleotides: TGCGCCAGCAGTTCCGGGGAGTTTTTGATCGAGCAGTACTTC.

The V call is TRBV5-1, the J call TRBJ2-7, with a tentative D call TRBD2 (6 bases). The CDR3 contains 15 residues. Per germline, CDR1 SGHRS and CDR2 YFSETQ. Trimming pared 0 bases from V and 4 bases from J, leaving 14 bases between. CDR3 bases: TGCGCCAGCAGCTTGGCCGGCGGGGATGGTTACGAGCAGTACTTC. It yields the protein CASSLAGGDGYEQYF.

The genes are TRBV6-5 and TRBJ1-1; D is unclear. In germline, CDR1 is MNHEY, CDR2 SVGAGI. The ends were cut back, 0 bases at V and 1 base at J, with 9 bases in the middle. This CDR3 spans 15 amino acids. CDR3 in amino acids: CASSYSGGGNTEAFF. The CDR3 DNA follows: TGTGCCAGCAGTTACTCGGGAGGCGGGAACACTGAAGCTTTCTTT.

This chain joins TRBV9 and TRBJ2-2; no definite D call. V dropped 0 bases and J dropped 0 bases, with 9 bases sitting between them. CDR1 SGDLS and CDR2 YYNGEE come from the germline V gene. The CDR3 has 16 residues. This chain's CDR3 is CASSVDGYSNTGELFF. CDR3 bases: TGTGCCAGCAGCGTAGATGGCTATTCGAACACCGGGGAGCTGTTTTTT.

CDR3 sequence (DNA): TGTGCCAGCAATACGGGTTTTAGCAATCAGCCCCAGCATTTT. Protein sequence: CASNTGFSNQPQHF. The chain combines TRBV6-1 with TRBJ1-5; D gene ambiguous. Germline V lookup: CDR1 MNHNS, CDR2 SASEGT. Between the trimmed V and J ends, which lost 7 bases and 0 bases, there was a span of 10 bases. The CDR3 is made up of 14 amino acids.

The rearrangement links TRBV19 to TRBJ2-1; TRBD1 is a possible D gene (6 bases). Germline CDR1 reads LNHDA; CDR2 reads SQIVND (reference sequence). V dropped 4 bases and J dropped 11 bases, with 12 bases sitting between them. This CDR3 is 12 amino acids long. CDR3 DNA sequence: TGTGCCAGTAGTACCCGACAGGCAAAGCAGTTCTTC. Amino acid sequence: CASSTRQAKQFF.

J is TRBJ2-7 and V is TRBV13; 11 positions match TRBD2. Germline loops: CDR1 PRHDT, CDR2 FYEKMQ (reference sequence). The CDR3 contains 14 residues. The ends lost 5 bases at V and 5 bases at J; junction bases unmatched: 5. DNA of the CDR3: TGTGCCAGCAGCGTAGCGGGGGGGCCCGACGAGCAGTACTTC. Translation gives CASSVAGGPDEQYF.

J is TRBJ1-1 and V is TRBV18, with 8 bases matching TRBD1. The CDR3 has 14 amino acids. Looked up from germline, CDR1 is KGHSH and CDR2 is LQKENI. The trim removed 4 bases at V and 2 bases at J, leaving 3 bases unmatched. The CDR3, as DNA: TGTGCCAGCTCACTGGGACAGGCTAACACTGAAGCTTTCTTT. Protein sequence: CASSLGQANTEAFF.